Listed here are 19 T cell receptor beta chains from one sample, sequenced in a study of cytomegalovirus exposure and HLA in healthy donors. Data came from immunoSEQ multiplex PCR; TCRdb stores just in-frame clones and leaves some out. This table holds about 150,000 clones, just over 90% found once. Sequencing used PBMCs. Every receptor here comes from a man younger than 35 in good health and CMV-seronegative.

The V call is TRBV7-9, the J call TRBJ2-3; no firm D call. Per the germline V gene, CDR1 is SEHNR and CDR2 is FQNEAQ (reference sequence). Between the trimmed V and J ends, which lost 3 bases and 3 bases, there was a span of 7 bases. CDR3 size: 13 residues. The chain's CDR3 is CASSLSVTDTQYF. The CDR3 DNA follows: TGTGCCAGCAGCTTGTCTGTAACAGATACGCAGTATTTT.

The chain has TRBV19 and TRBJ1-2; tentative D call: TRBD1 (6 bases). CDR3 size: 12 residues. The germline CDR1 and CDR2 sequences are LNHDA and SQIVND (reference sequence). V was cut by 10 bases and J by 2 bases, with 11 bases left in between. CDR3 loop: CATQTGNYGYTF. The CDR3 nucleotides are TGTGCCACCCAAACAGGGAACTATGGCTACACCTTC.

The chain uses TRBV11-2 and TRBJ2-3; 7 bases agree with TRBD1. The ends lost 5 bases at V and 6 bases at J; junction bases unmatched: 8. From germline, CDR1 is SGHAT and CDR2 FQNNGV. The CDR3 spans 14 residues. CDR3 coding DNA: TGTGCCAGCAGCAGGACAGGTTTAATGGATACGCAGTATTTT. It translates to CASSRTGLMDTQYF.

The chain uses TRBV6-5 and TRBJ2-3; 10 nucleotides match TRBD2. The CDR3 covers 15 residues. CDR1 and CDR2 from the germline V gene are MNHEY and SVGAGI. V shed 6 bases, J shed 5 bases, and the junction held 8 bases outside the gene matches. The CDR3 DNA follows: TGTGCCAGCAGCTTTAGCGGGGGGACTGGAGATACGCAGTATTTT. Translating gives CASSFSGGTGDTQYF.

The chain joins TRBV10-3 to TRBJ2-5, with 10 bases fitting TRBD1. V trimming: 0 bases; J trimming: 7 bases; junction bases outside the gene matches: 8. This CDR3 has 16 residues. Germline V lookup: CDR1 ENHRY, CDR2 SYGVKD. CDR3 region: CAISESVTGGDGTQYF. The CDR3 nucleotides are TGTGCCATCAGTGAGTCCGTGACAGGGGGCGACGGGACCCAGTACTTC.

This chain links TRBV6-5 with TRBJ2-1; 8 nucleotides agree with TRBD1. The V segment lost 6 bases and the J segment 7 bases; nucleotides outside the gene matches: 11. Germline V gene sequence: CDR1 MNHEY, CDR2 SVGAGI. The CDR3 has 15 amino acids. Here the CDR3 reads CASSRTGLGQNEQFF. For the CDR3, the DNA is TGTGCCAGCAGCCGGACAGGGTTGGGTCAGAATGAGCAGTTCTTC.

The chain joins TRBV7-2 to TRBJ2-7, with 10 nucleotides matching TRBD1. The germline V gene encodes CDR1 SGHTA and CDR2 FQGNSA. The CDR3 has 13 residues. J lost 3 bases, V lost 6 bases, and 2 bases had no gene match. This CDR3 is CASRGQGYYEQYF. In DNA, the CDR3 is TGTGCCAGCAGGGGACAGGGGTACTACGAGCAGTACTTC.

The rearrangement links TRBV4-1 to TRBJ1-4, with 9 bases fitting TRBD1. Trimming at V came to 4 bases and at J to 9 bases, leaving 12 bases not matched to a gene. From germline, CDR1 is MGHRA and CDR2 YSYEKL. This CDR3 region has 16 residues. This CDR3 is CASSLPPGQGKKKLFF. DNA of the CDR3: TGCGCCAGCAGCCTTCCTCCGGGACAGGGCAAGAAAAAACTGTTTTTT.

This clone was picked up one time. The gene calls are TRBV4-3 and TRBJ2-3; the match to TRBD2 covers 9 bases. CDR3 length: 17 residues. V lost 2 bases and J lost 4; bases outside the gene matches: 10. Germline-derived CDR1 and CDR2 are LGHNA and YSLEER. The CDR3, as DNA: TGCGCCAGCAGCCAAAGGACATCTAGCGGGATCCCAGATACGCAGTATTTT. Protein product: CASSQRTSSGIPDTQYF.

V and J are TRBV10-3 and TRBJ1-2; D perhaps matches TRBD1 (6 bases). The CDR3 loop spans 14 amino acids. Germline loops: CDR1 ENHRY, CDR2 SYGVKD. V lost 4 bases and J lost 4, with 13 bases in between. CDR3 in amino acids: CAISASGVGYGYTF. DNA of the CDR3: TGTGCCATCAGTGCCTCAGGGGTGGGCTATGGCTACACCTTC.

This chain links TRBV5-1 with TRBJ1-2; the D gene is possibly TRBD1 (6 bases). The CDR3 is 14 amino acids. The V end lost 4 bases, the J end lost 3 bases, and 13 bases lay between the germline ends. Per germline, CDR1 SGHRS and CDR2 YFSETQ. The CDR3 sequence: CASSPYREHYGYTF. In DNA, the CDR3 is TGCGCCAGCAGCCCTTACAGGGAACACTATGGCTACACCTTC.

This chain connects TRBV2 to TRBJ2-7; possible D gene TRBD2, 6 bases. This CDR3 spans 13 amino acids. Germline V gene lookup returns CDR1 SNHLY and CDR2 FYNNEI. V was trimmed by 7 bases and J by 2 bases, leaving 12 bases between them. CDR3 bases: TGTGCCAGCACAAAAGCGGGTCCCTACGAGCAGTACGTC. It encodes CASTKAGPYEQYV.

The J gene is TRBJ2-3, the V gene TRBV10-1; 7 bases line up with TRBD2. V dropped 3 bases and J dropped 6; count of bases not matched to a gene: 9. CDR1 WNHNN and CDR2 SYGVQD come from the germline V gene (reference sequence). The CDR3 covers 15 residues. For the CDR3, the DNA is TGCGCCAGCAGTGATGGGACTACAGGCGGGGATACGCAGTATTTT. This gives the protein CASSDGTTGGDTQYF.

The rearrangement joins TRBV5-1 to TRBJ1-6; 12 bases map to TRBD1. CDR1 is SGHRS, CDR2 YFSETQ, per germline. With 0 bases clipped from V and 9 bases from J, the junction kept 13 bases outside the gene matches. This CDR3 comprises 19 residues. CDR3 sequence (DNA): TGCGCCAGCAGCTTGGTGGGACAGGGGGCAAATGGATTGTCTTCACCCCTCCACTTT. It yields the protein CASSLVGQGANGLSSPLHF.

This clone has only one observation. The J gene is TRBJ2-1, the V gene TRBV11-3, with TRBD1 matching over 7 bases. The germline V gene has CDR1 SGHNT and CDR2 YENEEA. Unmatched junction bases numbered 6, after V lost 5 bases and J lost 5 bases. This CDR3 has 14 amino acids. The CDR3: CASSLMDRNNEQFF. CDR3 coding DNA: TGTGCCAGCAGCCTTATGGACAGGAACAATGAGCAGTTCTTC.

This clone showed up just once. The chain recombines TRBV29-1 with TRBJ1-2; D is ambiguous. This CDR3 comprises 14 residues. The V gene lost 4 bases and the J gene lost 3 bases, with 15 bases spanning the gap. The germline V gene encodes CDR1 SQVTM and CDR2 ANQGSEA. The CDR3 reads CSVASGDGDYGYTF. CDR3 sequence (DNA): TGCAGCGTTGCGTCCGGGGATGGGGACTATGGCTACACCTTC.

This chain joins TRBV7-2 and TRBJ2-2, with TRBD2 matching over 12 bases. The trim removed 6 bases at V and 0 bases at J, leaving 5 bases unmatched. Germline values: CDR1 SGHTA, CDR2 FQGNSA. The CDR3 length is 17 residues. The CDR3 DNA is TGTGCCAGCAGTGGACTAGCGGGACCCGCGAACACCGGGGAGCTGTTTTTT. Amino acids: CASSGLAGPANTGELFF.

CDR3 loop: CASSLLRGSVQETQYF. CDR3 DNA sequence: TGTGCCAGCAGCTTATTACGCGGCAGCGTTCAAGAGACCCAGTACTTC. The chain links TRBV7-8 to TRBJ2-5, with D hard to call. Between the trimmed V and J ends, which lost 2 bases and 2 bases, there was a span of 15 bases. Germline CDR1 SGHVS, CDR2 FQNEAQ. The CDR3 is 16 amino acids. Using reference TRBV7-8 and TRBJ2-5 for the parts outside the CDR3, the full variable domain is GAGVSQSPRYKVAKRGQDVALRCDPISGHVSLFWYQQALGQGPEFLTYFQNEAQLDKSGLPSDRFFAERPEGSVSTLKIQRTQQEDSAVYLCASSLLRGSVQETQYFGPGTRLLVL.

The chain uses TRBV6-4 and TRBJ2-1, with a tentative D call TRBD1 (6 bases). Germline lookup yields CDR1 MRHNA and CDR2 SNTAGT. The CDR3 loop spans 16 amino acids. Trimming stripped 1 base from V and 9 bases from J, with 19 bases between. The CDR3 is CASSDFPDTGSGEQFF. The CDR3 DNA follows: TGTGCCAGCAGTGACTTTCCCGATACAGGGAGTGGTGAGCAGTTCTTC.